Shown below are 26 T cell receptor beta chains from a single sample sequenced in a study of shared clonotypes between healthy human individuals. Libraries were prepared by immunoSEQ multiplex PCR; TCRdb keeps only in-frame clonotypes and omits some of them. This sample has about 2.2 million clones, with about 93% found just once. Naive-designated CD8 cells lacked CD45RO, were positively enriched for CCR7, and omitted terminally differentiated effector memory CD45RA+ cells. The sequencing sample was made of naive CD8+ T cells from PBMCs. All receptors come from a young man in good health. Some clones in this sample may be carry-over from other donors' samples.

V usage is TRBV7-9 and J usage is TRBJ2-1; TRBD1 is a possible D gene (6 bases). Trimming shortened V by 5 bases and J by 1 base, and 21 bases separated the two germline ends. The germline gives CDR1 SEHNR, CDR2 FQNEAQ (reference sequence). This CDR3 region has 18 residues. The CDR3 region is CASSHEDRVDRSYNEQFF. The DNA for the CDR3 is TGTGCCAGCAGCCACGAGGACAGAGTTGATAGGTCCTACAATGAGCAGTTCTTC.

The chain combines TRBV9 with TRBJ2-7; D is tentatively TRBD1 or TRBD2 (5 bases each). Trimming pared 0 bases from V and 6 bases from J, leaving 13 bases between. The CDR3 consists of 14 residues. Germline V gene sequence: CDR1 SGDLS, CDR2 YYNGEE. The CDR3 reads CASSVGGDRLEQYF. As DNA, the CDR3 is TGTGCCAGCAGCGTAGGAGGGGACCGCCTCGAGCAGTACTTC.

A word on this clone: Other DNA variants within this sample encode the same CDR3. The CDR3 DNA reads as TGCGCCAGCAGCTTATCAGGGACCACTGAAGCTTTCTTT. Translated: CASSLSGTTEAFF. This chain links TRBV5-1 with TRBJ1-1, with D maybe TRBD1 (5 bases). The V gene lost 2 bases and the J gene lost 4 bases, with 9 bases spanning the gap. This CDR3 contains 13 residues. Looked up from germline, CDR1 is SGHRS and CDR2 is YFSETQ.

Points on this clone: Other nucleotide sequences from this sample produce the same CDR3. The J gene is TRBJ2-1, the V gene TRBV4-2, with D unresolved. The V end lost 1 base, the J end lost 3 bases, and 4 bases lay between the germline ends. This CDR3 is built from 13 residues. Germline V gene lookup returns CDR1 LGHNA and CDR2 YNFKEQ. CDR3: CASSQASYNEQFF. In DNA form, the CDR3 reads TGTGCCAGCAGCCAAGCTAGCTACAATGAGCAGTTCTTC.

This chain links TRBV10-3 with TRBJ2-3; 9 nucleotides match TRBD2. Germline assignment: CDR1 ENHRY and CDR2 SYGVKD. V lost 2 bases and J lost 5; bases outside the gene matches: 11. The CDR3 spans 17 residues. CDR3 region: CAISEPRWREGGDTQYF. In nucleotides, the CDR3 is TGTGCCATCAGTGAGCCGCGTTGGCGGGAGGGTGGAGATACGCAGTATTTT.

The chain recombines TRBV5-1 with TRBJ2-1; D could derive from TRBD1 or TRBD2 (5 bases each). Per germline, CDR1 SGHRS and CDR2 YFSETQ. V shed 6 bases and J shed 3 bases, with 22 bases lying between them. The length of the CDR3 is 17 residues. CDR3 amino acids: CASMSKPSGTDYNEQFF. The CDR3 DNA reads as TGCGCCAGCATGTCGAAGCCCTCCGGGACGGACTACAATGAGCAGTTCTTC.

The DNA for the CDR3 is TGTGCCAGCAGTTTGTACGGCCCCAACAATGAGCAGTTCTTC. Translating gives CASSLYGPNNEQFF. The gene calls are TRBV27 and TRBJ2-1; D not resolved. V shed 3 bases and J shed 5 bases, with 11 bases lying between them. Germline V gene lookup returns CDR1 MNHEY and CDR2 SMNVEV (reference sequence). The CDR3 runs 14 residues.

CDR3: CASSAASGSTGELFF. CDR3 sequence (DNA): TGTGCCAGCAGTGCGGCTAGCGGGAGCACCGGGGAGCTGTTTTTT. The V and J genes are TRBV6-4 and TRBJ2-2; 10 bases fit TRBD2. CDR1 is MRHNA, CDR2 SNTAGT, per germline. Trimming took 4 bases from V and 4 from J; bases not matched to a gene: 3. There are 15 residues in the CDR3.

The chain links TRBV7-7 to TRBJ2-1; the D call may be TRBD1 or TRBD2 (5 bases each). The CDR3 length is 17 residues. CDR1 is SSHAT, CDR2 FNYEAQ, per germline (reference sequence). V gave up 5 bases and J gave up 10 bases, with 27 bases separating them. The CDR3 coding sequence is TGTGCCAGCAGCCCCACCATTCGGGGCCTCCGGCGGAACGAGCAGTTCTTC. Its protein product is CASSPTIRGLRRNEQFF.

The rearrangement joins TRBV10-3 to TRBJ1-2, with a possible D match to TRBD1 (6 bases). The germline V gene has CDR1 ENHRY and CDR2 SYGVKD. Trimming shortened V by 6 bases and J by 5 bases, and 19 bases separated the two germline ends. The CDR3 is 15 amino acids. The CDR3: CAISVLKDRIYGYTF. Written as DNA, the CDR3 is TGTGCCATCAGCGTCTTAAAGGACAGAATTTATGGCTACACCTTC.

This chain joins TRBV11-2 and TRBJ2-1, with 7 nucleotides matching TRBD1. The CDR3 is 14 amino acids. CDR1 is SGHAT, CDR2 FQNNGV, per germline. Trimming removed 4 bases from V and 4 bases from J; junction bases left unmatched: 4. The CDR3 region has the DNA TGTGCCAGCAGCTATTCGACAGGGTACAATGAGCAGTTCTTC. This translates into CASSYSTGYNEQFF.

This rearrangement joins TRBV14 to TRBJ1-5, with unresolved D. This CDR3 comprises 13 residues. The V and J ends lost 0 bases and 1 base respectively, with 1 base between them. Per the germline V gene, CDR1 is SGHDN and CDR2 is FVKESK. The CDR3 DNA reads as TGTGCCAGCAGCCAAGAGAGCAATCAGCCCCAGCATTTT. Residues: CASSQESNQPQHF.

The V call is TRBV6-5, the J call TRBJ1-4; 9 nucleotides line up with TRBD1. The CDR3 spans 14 residues. With V trimmed by 8 bases and J by 7 bases, 8 bases remained unmatched. The germline CDR1 and CDR2 sequences are MNHEY and SVGAGI. In nucleotides, the CDR3 is TGTGCCAGCGGGCACAGGGGGCTAGGTGAAAAACTGTTTTTT. Protein sequence: CASGHRGLGEKLFF.

A word on this clone: Other DNA sequences in the same sample also yield this CDR3. The J gene is TRBJ1-2, the V gene TRBV6-5; possibly TRBD1 for D (5 bases). The CDR3 is 14 residues long. The V end was cut by 0 bases, the J end by 6 bases, with 11 bases between. Germline V gene lookup returns CDR1 MNHEY and CDR2 SVGAGI. The CDR3 here is CASSYSRAGDGYTF. As DNA, the CDR3 is TGTGCCAGCAGTTACTCCAGGGCGGGGGATGGCTACACCTTC.

This clone was counted between two and nine times. This sequence joins TRBV30 and TRBJ1-2, with 7 bases identical to TRBD1. V trimming: 4 bases; J trimming: 7 bases; junction bases outside the gene matches: 9. The CDR3 is made up of 13 amino acids. In germline, CDR1 is GTSNPN, CDR2 SVGIG (reference sequence). The CDR3 region is CAWTPDRLFGYTF. The CDR3 bases are TGTGCCTGGACCCCGGACAGGCTCTTTGGCTACACCTTC.

The rearrangement joins TRBV27 to TRBJ2-2; 8 positions agree with TRBD1. Germline CDR1 reads MNHEY; CDR2 reads SMNVEV (reference sequence). This CDR3 spans 13 amino acids. V shed 5 bases and J 8 bases; nucleotides not matched to a gene: 4. CDR3 nucleotide sequence: TGTGCCAGCAGTCTCTACAGGGGGGGGGAGCTGTTTTTT. Its protein product is CASSLYRGGELFF.

The rearrangement links TRBV7-2 to TRBJ2-1, with 8 positions matching TRBD1. The CDR3 consists of 15 residues. Per germline, CDR1 SGHTA and CDR2 FQGNSA. Losses at the gene ends were 2 bases for V and 12 bases for J; bases not matched to a gene: 12. DNA of the CDR3: TGTGCCAGCAGCTTATTCAGGGGGCCAGTTTATGGGCAGTTCTTC. Translated: CASSLFRGPVYGQFF.

J is TRBJ2-1 and V is TRBV5-4; D call uncertain. CDR1 and CDR2 (germline): SGHNT, YYREEE (reference sequence). The CDR3 is made up of 18 amino acids. Trimming left V 4 bases short and J 8 bases short, with 28 bases between. The CDR3 nucleotides are TGTGCCAGCAGCCCAAAGATCTTTACTGGTCCTTTTATGGATGAGCAGTTCTTC. Encoded protein: CASSPKIFTGPFMDEQFF.

This clone was detected only once. The rearrangement joins TRBV7-9 to TRBJ2-5, with D maybe TRBD2 (6 bases). Per the germline V gene, CDR1 is SEHNR and CDR2 is FQNEAQ (reference sequence). This CDR3 is built from 13 residues. Trimming cost V 6 bases and J 4 bases, with 12 bases left between them. The CDR3 region is CASRPGVGETQYF. The DNA of the CDR3 is TGTGCCAGCAGGCCGGGGGTGGGAGAGACCCAGTACTTC.

The chain links TRBV27 to TRBJ2-4, with 7 bases lining up with TRBD1. J gave up 6 bases and V 5 bases, and 10 bases lay outside the gene matches. The CDR3 runs 15 residues. Germline V gives CDR1 MNHEY, CDR2 SMNVEV (reference sequence). The CDR3 region has the DNA TGTGCCAGCAGTCCGTCGACAGGGTCGGCAAACATTCAGTACTTC. Translation: CASSPSTGSANIQYF.

The rearrangement links TRBV27 to TRBJ2-7; tentative D call: TRBD2 (6 bases). CDR1 MNHEY and CDR2 SMNVEV come from the germline V gene (reference sequence). V lost 5 bases to trimming and J lost 7 bases, with 15 bases between them. CDR3 length: 13 residues. The CDR3 here is CASSPITRGEQYF. DNA for the CDR3: TGTGCCAGCAGTCCGATCACCCGGGGGGAGCAGTACTTC.

This clone appeared a single time. The V call is TRBV5-1, the J call TRBJ2-2; D is uncertain. The germline V and J ends were trimmed by 7 bases and 4 bases, with 5 bases remaining between them. CDR1 is SGHRS, CDR2 YFSETQ, per germline. The CDR3 is made up of 11 amino acids. CDR3: CASYSTGELFF. DNA for the CDR3: TGCGCCAGCTATTCCACCGGGGAGCTGTTTTTT.

CDR3 in DNA: TGTGCCAGCAGCAACCGACAGGGCCCCAATCAGCCCCAGCATTTT. It encodes CASSNRQGPNQPQHF. The chain is built from TRBV28 and TRBJ1-5; 7 positions agree with TRBD1. V gave up 6 bases and J gave up 3 bases; unmatched junction bases: 8. The CDR3 runs 15 residues. Germline CDR1 and CDR2: MDHEN and SYDVKM.

This clone was found once. The rearrangement uses TRBV5-1 and TRBJ1-2, with 8 nucleotides matching TRBD1. Germline loops: CDR1 SGHRS, CDR2 YFSETQ. This CDR3 has 20 residues. The V and J ends lost 2 bases and 0 bases, in that order; junction bases with no gene match: 18. CDR3: CASSFGGLRDRTPPNYGYTF. As DNA, the CDR3 is TGCGCCAGCAGCTTCGGTGGACTCCGGGACAGGACGCCCCCTAACTATGGCTACACCTTC.

V usage is TRBV5-6 and J usage is TRBJ2-7; 11 bases fit TRBD1. The CDR3 contains 16 residues. CDR1 and CDR2 from the germline V gene are SGHDT and YYEEEE. Trimming removed 0 bases from V and 0 bases from J; junction bases left unmatched: 2. The CDR3 reads CASSLEGQGGSYEQYF. The CDR3 DNA follows: TGTGCCAGCAGCTTGGAGGGACAGGGGGGCTCCTACGAGCAGTACTTC. The full variable domain, completed using reference TRBV5-6 and TRBJ2-7, is DAGVTQSPTHLIKTRGQQVTLRCSPKSGHDTVSWYQQALGQGPQFIFQYYEEEERQRGNFPDRFSGHQFPNYSSELNVNALLLGDSALYLCASSLEGQGGSYEQYFGPGTRLTVT.

This clone was seen a handful of times. This sample also contains other DNA sequences that code for the same CDR3. The chain employs TRBV10-2 and TRBJ2-7; D gene ambiguous. Germline values: CDR1 WSHSY, CDR2 SAAADI. V lost 4 bases and J lost 1, with 2 bases in between. This CDR3 spans 11 amino acids. DNA of the CDR3: TGCGCCAGCAGTGCGTCCTACGAGCAGTACTTC. Amino acid sequence: CASSASYEQYF.